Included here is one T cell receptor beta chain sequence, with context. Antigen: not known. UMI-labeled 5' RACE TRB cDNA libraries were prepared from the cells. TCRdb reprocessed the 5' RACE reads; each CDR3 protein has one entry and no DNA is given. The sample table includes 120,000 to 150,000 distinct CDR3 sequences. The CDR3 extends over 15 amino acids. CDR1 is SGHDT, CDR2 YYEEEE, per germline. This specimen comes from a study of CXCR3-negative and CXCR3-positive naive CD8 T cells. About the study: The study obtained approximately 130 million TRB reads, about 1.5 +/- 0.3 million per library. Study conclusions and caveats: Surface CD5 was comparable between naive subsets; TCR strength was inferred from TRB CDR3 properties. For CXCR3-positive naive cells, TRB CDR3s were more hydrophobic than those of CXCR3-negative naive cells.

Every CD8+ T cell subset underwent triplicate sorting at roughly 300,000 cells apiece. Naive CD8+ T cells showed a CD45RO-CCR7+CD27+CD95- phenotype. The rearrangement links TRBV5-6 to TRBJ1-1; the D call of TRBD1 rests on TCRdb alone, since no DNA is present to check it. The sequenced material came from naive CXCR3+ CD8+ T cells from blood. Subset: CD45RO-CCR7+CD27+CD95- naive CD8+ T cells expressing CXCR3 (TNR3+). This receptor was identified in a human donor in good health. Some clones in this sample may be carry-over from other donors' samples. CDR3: CASIFYPGSGAEAFF.